These T cell receptor beta chains were read from a single sample in a study of control samples from healthy donors and cancer patients. The table came from immunoSEQ multiplex PCR; TCRdb's copy has only in-frame clones and leaves some out. The sample yields fewer than 95,000 clones, about 88% seen once. The sequenced sample was blood. The receptors here all came from a woman between 45 and 65 years old in good health. The CDR3 runs from the conserved cysteine through the conserved F or W. A D gene is named only where the DNA matches it firmly. Not all rows give a size; the values are once, few, many and, for expanded clones, a class.

d_call,j_call,v_call,clone_size,cdr3_length,cdr3_nt,cdr3_aa
.,TRBJ1-1,TRBV11-2,.,15,TGTGCCAGCAGCTTAGTTGGACAAGGTAACGGTGAAGCTTTCTTT,CASSLVGQGNGEAFF
TRBD1,TRBJ1-4,TRBV6-5,once,14,TGTGCCAGCAGACTGACAGGGGGCACTGAAAAACTGTTTTTT,CASRLTGGTEKLFF
.,TRBJ1-4,TRBV19,.,13,TGTGCCAGTAAGGACGGCCTCGGTGAAAAACTGTTTTTT,CASKDGLGEKLFF
.,TRBJ2-5,TRBV7-3,.,13,TGTGCCAGCAGCTTATCTAGCTGGGAGACCCAGTACTTC,CASSLSSWETQYF
TRBD1,TRBJ2-5,TRBV23-1,.,21,TGCGCCAGCAGTCAATCGCGTCTGCGGGACAGGGTGAATGGGGGAAAAGAGACCCAGTACTTC,CASSQSRLRDRVNGGKETQYF
TRBD1,TRBJ1-2,TRBV7-8,.,14,TGTGCCAGCCAGTTGACAGGGAGAAACAATGGCTACACCTTC,CASQLTGRNNGYTF
TRBD1,TRBJ1-1,TRBV7-8,.,16,TGTGCCAGTTTTCCCACAGGGGGCGGAAGCGGCACTGAAGCTTTCTTT,CASFPTGGGSGTEAFF
TRBD1,TRBJ2-7,TRBV28,.,17,TGTGCCAGCAGTTTTTGGGATATCGGGGACAGGGCCTACGAGCAGTACTTC,CASSFWDIGDRAYEQYF
.,TRBJ1-4,TRBV5-1,few,15,TGCGCCAGCAGCTTGGGGGATGCAACTAATGAAAAACTGTTTTTT,CASSLGDATNEKLFF
.,TRBJ2-7,TRBV27,.,12,TGTGCCAGCAAGGGTAATATCGGCGAGCAGTACTTC,CASKGNIGEQYF
.,TRBJ1-2,TRBV27,.,15,TGTGCCAGCAGTTCCTTGGGAGGGACTAACTATGGCTACACCTTC,CASSSLGGTNYGYTF
.,TRBJ1-2,TRBV6-4,.,12,TGTGCCAGCAGTGACGAGGGTCGAGGCTACACCTTC,CASSDEGRGYTF
.,TRBJ1-1,TRBV4-2,.,13,TGTGCCAGCAGCCACCGAGGGGGGGCTGAAGCTTTCTTT,CASSHRGGAEAFF
.,TRBJ1-4,TRBV6-5,.,13,TGTGCCAGCCATCGTGCCTTTAATGAAAAACTGTTTTTT,CASHRAFNEKLFF
.,TRBJ1-1,TRBV7-6,.,13,TGTGCCAGCAGCTTAGTCTTGGGGGGAGAAGCTTTCTTT,CASSLVLGGEAFF
TRBD1,TRBJ2-6,TRBV7-8,.,18,TGTGCCAGCAGCCGAGGGGGCAGGGGAAGGACTGGGGCCAACGTCCTGACTTTC,CASSRGGRGRTGANVLTF
TRBD2,TRBJ2-5,TRBV11-3,.,17,TGTGCCAGCAGCCCATGGGGGGGGAGTACTGGTGCGGGGACCCAGTACTTC,CASSPWGGSTGAGTQYF
.,TRBJ1-5,TRBV21-1,.,17,TGTGCCAGCAGCAAAGGTAGAAAAGTGTTGGGCAATCAGCCCCAGCATTTT,CASSKGRKVLGNQPQHF
TRBD2,TRBJ2-1,TRBV6-4,.,15,TGTGCCAGCAGTGACGGGACTAGCGGTCTAAATGAGCAGTTCTTC,CASSDGTSGLNEQFF
.,TRBJ2-5,TRBV7-9,.,16,TGTGCCAGCAGCGTCACAGGCGGAGTAATAAAAGAGACCCAGTACTTC,CASSVTGGVIKETQYF
TRBD2,TRBJ2-1,TRBV10-3,.,18,TGTGCCATCAGTGAGTCGGGGGCTAGCGGGAGCTCCTACAATGAGCAGTTCTTC,CAISESGASGSSYNEQFF
TRBD2,TRBJ2-1,TRBV2,.,15,TGTGCCAGCGACCCAAAGGGACTAGCGGCCAATGAGCAGTTCTTC,CASDPKGLAANEQFF
.,TRBJ2-5,TRBV3-1/TRBV3-2,.,17,TGTGCCAGCAGCCAAGAGGGTGGGGCAGCTGTAGGGGAGACCCAGTACTTC,CASSQEGGAAVGETQYF
TRBD1,TRBJ1-6,TRBV2,few,13,TGTGCCAGCAGGCCCGGGACAGAGAAACCCCTCCACTTT,CASRPGTEKPLHF
TRBD1,TRBJ1-3,TRBV6-6,.,15,TGTGCCAGCAGAAGCAGGGGGCTGGATGGAAACACCATATATTTT,CASRSRGLDGNTIYF